This T cell receptor (beta chain) came from a study of cytomegalovirus exposure and HLA in healthy donors. A multiplex PCR was run with 60 Vbeta primers and 13 Jbeta primers. This table comes from immunoSEQ multiplex PCR, and its TCRdb copy is limited to in-frame clones, with some not included. This sample has about 59,000 clones; less than 85% occur once, and the top ten carry 6.8%. Germline CDR1 reads MDHEN; CDR2 reads SYDVKM. The CDR3 has 16 residues. V trimming: 6 bases; J trimming: 0 bases; junction bases outside the gene matches: 4. The sequence derives from a man aged 30-40 years in good health and CMV-seropositive. The chain carries TRBV28 and TRBJ2-1; 11 bases agree with TRBD1. The material sequenced was PBMCs. CDR3 amino acids: CASRGQGVSSYNEQFF. CDR3 DNA: TGTGCCAGCAGGGGACAGGGGGTATCCTCCTACAATGAGCAGTTCTTC.